This T cell receptor (beta chain) comes out of a study of T cell changes during pregnancy in multiple sclerosis. Profiled with immunoSEQ multiplex PCR; TCRdb holds only in-frame clones, not every one. The repertoire holds around 62,000 clones, with 90% to 95% as singletons. CDR3 size: 15 residues. Germline V gene lookup returns CDR1 SGHVS and CDR2 FNYEAQ. Trimming took 5 bases from V and 5 from J, leaving 16 bases between them. J is TRBJ2-1 and V is TRBV7-6; D possibly corresponds to TRBD1 (6 bases). The sequence came from a female donor with multiple sclerosis, enrolled in a pregnancy study. Sample: CD4+ T cells from peripheral blood mononuclear cells, taken in the first trimester of pregnancy. CDR3 loop: CASSPGTNLHNEQFF. CDR3 bases: TGTGCCAGCAGCCCTGGGACAAATCTTCACAATGAGCAGTTCTTC.